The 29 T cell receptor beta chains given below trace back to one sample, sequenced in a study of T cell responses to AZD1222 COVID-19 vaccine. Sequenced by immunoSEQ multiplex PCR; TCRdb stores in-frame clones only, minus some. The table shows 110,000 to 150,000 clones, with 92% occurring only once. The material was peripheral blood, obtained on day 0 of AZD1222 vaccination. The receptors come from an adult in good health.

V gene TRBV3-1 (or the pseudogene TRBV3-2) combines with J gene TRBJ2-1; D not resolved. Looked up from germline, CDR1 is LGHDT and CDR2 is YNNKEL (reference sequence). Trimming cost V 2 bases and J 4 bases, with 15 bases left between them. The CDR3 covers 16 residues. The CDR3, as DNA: TGTGCCAGCAGCCAATTTAGTGTGCCCCCGTACAATGAGCAGTTCTTC. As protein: CASSQFSVPPYNEQFF.

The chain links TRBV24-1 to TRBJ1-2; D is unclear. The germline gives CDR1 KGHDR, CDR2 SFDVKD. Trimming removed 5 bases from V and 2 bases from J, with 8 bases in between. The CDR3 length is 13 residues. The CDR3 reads CATSVTDNYGYTF. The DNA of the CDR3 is TGTGCCACCAGTGTGACGGACAACTATGGCTACACCTTC.

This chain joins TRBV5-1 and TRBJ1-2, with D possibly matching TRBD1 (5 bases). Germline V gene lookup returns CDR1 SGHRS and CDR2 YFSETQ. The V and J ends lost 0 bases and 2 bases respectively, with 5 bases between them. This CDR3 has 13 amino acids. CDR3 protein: CASSLEGNYGYTF. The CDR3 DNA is TGCGCCAGCAGCTTGGAGGGGAACTATGGCTACACCTTC.

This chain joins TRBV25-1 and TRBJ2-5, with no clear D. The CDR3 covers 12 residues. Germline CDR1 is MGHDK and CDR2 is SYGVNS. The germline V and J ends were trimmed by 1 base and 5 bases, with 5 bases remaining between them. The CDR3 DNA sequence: TGTGCCAGCAGTGAATTCGGGGAGACCCAGTACTTC. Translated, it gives CASSEFGETQYF.

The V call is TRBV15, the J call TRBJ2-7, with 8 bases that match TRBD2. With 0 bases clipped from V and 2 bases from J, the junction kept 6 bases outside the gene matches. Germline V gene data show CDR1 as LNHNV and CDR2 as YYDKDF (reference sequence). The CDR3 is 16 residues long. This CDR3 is CATSRDKGREAYEQYF. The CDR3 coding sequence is TGTGCCACCAGCAGAGATAAGGGGCGGGAGGCCTACGAGCAGTACTTC.

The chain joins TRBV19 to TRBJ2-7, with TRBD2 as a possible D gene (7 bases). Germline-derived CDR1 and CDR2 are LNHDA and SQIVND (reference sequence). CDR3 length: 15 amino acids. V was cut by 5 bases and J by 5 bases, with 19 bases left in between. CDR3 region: CASSSQRDIFNEQYF. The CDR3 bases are TGTGCCAGTAGTTCCCAGCGGGACATCTTCAACGAGCAGTACTTC.

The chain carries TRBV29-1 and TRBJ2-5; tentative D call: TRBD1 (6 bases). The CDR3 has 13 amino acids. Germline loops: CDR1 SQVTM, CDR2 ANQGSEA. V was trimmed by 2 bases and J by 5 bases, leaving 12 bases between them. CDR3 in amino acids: CSVEKQGTETQYF. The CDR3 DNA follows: TGCAGCGTTGAAAAGCAGGGGACCGAGACCCAGTACTTC.

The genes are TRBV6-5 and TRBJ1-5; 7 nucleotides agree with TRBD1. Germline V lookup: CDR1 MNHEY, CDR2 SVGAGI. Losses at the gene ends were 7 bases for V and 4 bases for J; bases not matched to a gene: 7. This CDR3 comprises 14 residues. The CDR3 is CASKTSGGNQPQHF. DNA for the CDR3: TGTGCCAGCAAAACTTCAGGGGGGAATCAGCCCCAGCATTTT.

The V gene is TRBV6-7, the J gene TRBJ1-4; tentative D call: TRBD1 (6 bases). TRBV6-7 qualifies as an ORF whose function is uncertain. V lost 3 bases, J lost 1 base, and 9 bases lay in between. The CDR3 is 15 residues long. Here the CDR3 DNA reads TGTGCCAGCAGTTATGGGGGCTTAACTAATGAAAAACTGTTTTTT. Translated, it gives CASSYGGLTNEKLFF.

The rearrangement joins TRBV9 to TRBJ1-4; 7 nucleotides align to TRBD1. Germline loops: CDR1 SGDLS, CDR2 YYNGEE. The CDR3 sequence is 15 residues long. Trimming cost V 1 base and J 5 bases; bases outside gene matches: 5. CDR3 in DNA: TGTGCCAGCAGCGTAATGGACAGGTCGAATGAAAAACTGTTTTTT. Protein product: CASSVMDRSNEKLFF.

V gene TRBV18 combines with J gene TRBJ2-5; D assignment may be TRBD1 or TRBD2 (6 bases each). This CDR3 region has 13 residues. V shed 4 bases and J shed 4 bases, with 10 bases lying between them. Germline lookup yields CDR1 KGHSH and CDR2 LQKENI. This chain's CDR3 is CASSRGAGETQYF. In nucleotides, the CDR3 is TGTGCCAGCTCACGGGGGGCAGGAGAGACCCAGTACTTC.

This CDR3 is CASSMGPNTGELFF. The DNA for the CDR3 is TGCGCCAGCAGCATGGGGCCCAACACCGGGGAGCTGTTTTTT. This sequence joins TRBV5-1 and TRBJ2-2; TRBD1 might be the D (5 bases). Trimming left V 4 bases short and J 2 bases short, with 9 bases between. Germline CDR1 and CDR2: SGHRS and YFSETQ. This CDR3 is built from 14 residues.

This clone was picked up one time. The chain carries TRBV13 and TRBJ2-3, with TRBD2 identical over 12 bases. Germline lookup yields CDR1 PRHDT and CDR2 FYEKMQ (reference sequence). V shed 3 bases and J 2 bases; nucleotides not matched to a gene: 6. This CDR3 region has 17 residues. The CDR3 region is CASSLGLAGPYTDTQYF. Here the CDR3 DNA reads TGTGCCAGCAGCTTGGGACTAGCGGGCCCCTACACAGATACGCAGTATTTT. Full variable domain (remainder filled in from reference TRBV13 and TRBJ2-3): AAGVIQSPRHLIKEKRETATLKCYPIPRHDTVYWYQQGPGQDPQFLISFYEKMQSDKGSIPDRFSAQQFSDYHSELNMSSLELGDSALYFCASSLGLAGPYTDTQYFGPGTRLTVL.

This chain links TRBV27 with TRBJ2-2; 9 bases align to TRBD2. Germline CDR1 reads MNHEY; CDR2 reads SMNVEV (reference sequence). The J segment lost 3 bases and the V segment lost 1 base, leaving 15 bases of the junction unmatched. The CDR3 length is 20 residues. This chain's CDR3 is CASSLWAPELAGRDTGELFF. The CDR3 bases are TGTGCCAGCAGTTTATGGGCCCCTGAGCTAGCGGGAAGGGACACCGGGGAGCTGTTTTTT.

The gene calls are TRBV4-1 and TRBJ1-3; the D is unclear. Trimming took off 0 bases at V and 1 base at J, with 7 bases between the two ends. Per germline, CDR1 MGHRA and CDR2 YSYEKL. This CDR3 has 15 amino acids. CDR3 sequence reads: CASSQDRGSGNTIYF. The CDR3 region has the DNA TGCGCCAGCAGCCAAGATCGGGGATCTGGAAACACCATATATTTT.

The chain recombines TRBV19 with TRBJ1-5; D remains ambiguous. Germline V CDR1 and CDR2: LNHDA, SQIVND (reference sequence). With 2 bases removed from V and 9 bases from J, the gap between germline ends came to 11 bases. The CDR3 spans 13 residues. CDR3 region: CASSITTPRPQHF. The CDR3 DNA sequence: TGTGCCAGTAGTATAACGACCCCGAGGCCCCAGCATTTT.

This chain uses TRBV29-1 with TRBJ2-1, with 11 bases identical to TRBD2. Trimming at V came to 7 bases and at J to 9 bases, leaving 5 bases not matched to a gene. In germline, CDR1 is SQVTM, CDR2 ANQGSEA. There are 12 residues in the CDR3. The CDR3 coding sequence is TGCAGCGCCGCGACTAGCGGGACTGAGCAGTTCTTC. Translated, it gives CSAATSGTEQFF.

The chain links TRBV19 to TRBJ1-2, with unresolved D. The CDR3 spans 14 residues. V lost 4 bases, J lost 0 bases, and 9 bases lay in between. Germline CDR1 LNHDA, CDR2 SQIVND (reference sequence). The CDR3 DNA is TGTGCCAGTAGTACCTTCACGGCTAACTATGGCTACACCTTC. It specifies CASSTFTANYGYTF. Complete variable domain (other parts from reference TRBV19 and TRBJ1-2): DGGITQSPKYLFRKEGQNVTLSCEQNLNHDAMYWYRQDPGQGLRLIYYSQIVNDFQKGDIAEGYSVSREKKESFPLTVTSAQKNPTAFYLCASSTFTANYGYTFGSGTRLTVV.

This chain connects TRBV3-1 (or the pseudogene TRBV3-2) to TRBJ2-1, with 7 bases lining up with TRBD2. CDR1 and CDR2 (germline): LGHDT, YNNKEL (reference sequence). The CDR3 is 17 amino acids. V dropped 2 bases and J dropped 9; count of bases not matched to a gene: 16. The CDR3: CASSQSAVGNWGGEQFF. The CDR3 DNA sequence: TGTGCCAGCAGCCAATCAGCAGTGGGGAATTGGGGGGGTGAGCAGTTCTTC.

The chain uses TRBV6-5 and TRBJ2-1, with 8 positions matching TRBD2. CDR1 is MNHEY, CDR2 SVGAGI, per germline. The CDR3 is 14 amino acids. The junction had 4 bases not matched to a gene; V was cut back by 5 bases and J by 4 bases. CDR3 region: CASSPGLVYNEQFF. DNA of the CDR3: TGTGCCAGCAGTCCGGGACTAGTGTACAATGAGCAGTTCTTC.

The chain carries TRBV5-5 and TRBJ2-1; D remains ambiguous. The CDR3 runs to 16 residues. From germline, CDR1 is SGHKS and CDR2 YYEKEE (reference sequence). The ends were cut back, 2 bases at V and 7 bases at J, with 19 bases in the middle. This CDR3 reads CASSLIDIIGGNEQFF. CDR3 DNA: TGTGCCAGCAGCTTAATTGACATAATAGGTGGGAATGAGCAGTTCTTC.

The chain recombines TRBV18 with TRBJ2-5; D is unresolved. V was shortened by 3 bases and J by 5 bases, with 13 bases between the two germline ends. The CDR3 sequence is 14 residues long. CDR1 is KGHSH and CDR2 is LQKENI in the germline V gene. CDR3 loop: CASSPSVVQETQYF. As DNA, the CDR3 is TGTGCCAGCTCACCGTCCGTGGTTCAGGAGACCCAGTACTTC.

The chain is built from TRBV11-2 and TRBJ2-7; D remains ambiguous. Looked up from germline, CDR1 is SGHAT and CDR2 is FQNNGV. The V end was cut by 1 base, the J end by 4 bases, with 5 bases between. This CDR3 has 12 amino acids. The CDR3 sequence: CASSLGSYEQYF. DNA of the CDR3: TGTGCCAGCAGCTTAGGTAGTTACGAGCAGTACTTC.

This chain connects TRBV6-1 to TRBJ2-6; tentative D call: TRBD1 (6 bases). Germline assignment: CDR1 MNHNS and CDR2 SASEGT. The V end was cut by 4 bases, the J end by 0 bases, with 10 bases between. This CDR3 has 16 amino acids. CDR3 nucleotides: TGTGCCAGCAGTGGAGGACAGCTCTCTGGGGCCAACGTCCTGACTTTC. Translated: CASSGGQLSGANVLTF.

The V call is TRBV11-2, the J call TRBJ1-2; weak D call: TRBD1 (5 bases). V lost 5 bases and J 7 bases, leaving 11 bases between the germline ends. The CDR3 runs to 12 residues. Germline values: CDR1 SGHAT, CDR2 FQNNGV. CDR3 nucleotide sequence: TGTGCCAGCAGCGTACCAGGGTTTGGCTACACCTTC. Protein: CASSVPGFGYTF.

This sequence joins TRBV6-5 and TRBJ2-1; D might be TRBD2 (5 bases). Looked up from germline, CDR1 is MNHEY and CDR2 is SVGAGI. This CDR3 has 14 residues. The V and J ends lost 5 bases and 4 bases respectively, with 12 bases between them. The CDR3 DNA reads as TGTGCCAGCAGTCTCCAAAGGGAGTACAATGAGCAGTTCTTC. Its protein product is CASSLQREYNEQFF.

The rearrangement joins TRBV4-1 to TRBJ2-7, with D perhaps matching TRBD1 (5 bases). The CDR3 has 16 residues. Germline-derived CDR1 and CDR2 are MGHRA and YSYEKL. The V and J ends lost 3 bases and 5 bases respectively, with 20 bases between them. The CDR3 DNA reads TGCGCCAGCAGCCACTTACAGGTCCTCCGACCGCACGAGCAGTACTTC. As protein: CASSHLQVLRPHEQYF.

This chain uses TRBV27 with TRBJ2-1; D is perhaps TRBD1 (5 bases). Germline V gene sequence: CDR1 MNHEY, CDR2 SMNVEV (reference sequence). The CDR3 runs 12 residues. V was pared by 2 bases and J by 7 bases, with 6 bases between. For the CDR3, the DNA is TGTGCCAGCAGTTTACAGGGTAATGAGCAGTTCTTC. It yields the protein CASSLQGNEQFF.

CDR3 in DNA: TGTGCCAGCAGCTTAAGGACAGACACTGAAGCTTTCTTT. Protein: CASSLRTDTEAFF. The chain couples TRBV7-2 to TRBJ1-1, with D possibly TRBD1 on 6 matching bases. This CDR3 comprises 13 residues. CDR1 is SGHTA, CDR2 FQGNSA, per germline. The V gene lost 2 bases and the J gene lost 3 bases, with 7 bases spanning the gap.